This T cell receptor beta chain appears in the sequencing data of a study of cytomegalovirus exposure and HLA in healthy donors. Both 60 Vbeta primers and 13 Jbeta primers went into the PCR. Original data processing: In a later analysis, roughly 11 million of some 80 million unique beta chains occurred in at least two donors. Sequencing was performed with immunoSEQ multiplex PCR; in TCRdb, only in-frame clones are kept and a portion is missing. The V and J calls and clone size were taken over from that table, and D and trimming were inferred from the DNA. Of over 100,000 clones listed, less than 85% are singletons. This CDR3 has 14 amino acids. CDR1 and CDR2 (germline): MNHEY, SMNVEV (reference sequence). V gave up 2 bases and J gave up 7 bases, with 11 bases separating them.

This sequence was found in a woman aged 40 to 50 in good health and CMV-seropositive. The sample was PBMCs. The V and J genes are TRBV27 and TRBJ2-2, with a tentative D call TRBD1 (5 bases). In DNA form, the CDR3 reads TGTGCCAGCAGTTTACGACAGTCCCACGGGGAGCTGTTTTTT. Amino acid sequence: CASSLRQSHGELFF.